This TCR beta chain was identified during a study of early T cells in non-severe SARS-CoV-2 infection. General study findings and limits: Private and CD4 specificities were missed by VDJdb matching, skewed to anti-spike CD8.

This clonotype was observed at least ten times. Its matching antigen is unknown. V lost 0 bases, J lost 6 bases, and 15 bases lay in between. CDR3 size: 15 residues. TCRdb called the 5' RACE reads again in MiXCR, with one record for every CDR3 protein. The table lists under 45,000 distinct CDR3 sequences, 7.9% of them singletons. The receptor was derived from an adult who was a healthcare worker with PCR-confirmed SARS-CoV-2 infection or an uninfected control (not recorded which). The genes are TRBV12-3 or TRBV12-4 and TRBJ2-7, with a tentative D call TRBD2 (5 bases). Sample: whole blood, taken at baseline. The DNA of the CDR3 is TGTGCCAGCAGTTTAGCGGGGAGTAGGTCCGGCGAGCAGTACTTC. Residues: CASSLAGSRSGEQYF.